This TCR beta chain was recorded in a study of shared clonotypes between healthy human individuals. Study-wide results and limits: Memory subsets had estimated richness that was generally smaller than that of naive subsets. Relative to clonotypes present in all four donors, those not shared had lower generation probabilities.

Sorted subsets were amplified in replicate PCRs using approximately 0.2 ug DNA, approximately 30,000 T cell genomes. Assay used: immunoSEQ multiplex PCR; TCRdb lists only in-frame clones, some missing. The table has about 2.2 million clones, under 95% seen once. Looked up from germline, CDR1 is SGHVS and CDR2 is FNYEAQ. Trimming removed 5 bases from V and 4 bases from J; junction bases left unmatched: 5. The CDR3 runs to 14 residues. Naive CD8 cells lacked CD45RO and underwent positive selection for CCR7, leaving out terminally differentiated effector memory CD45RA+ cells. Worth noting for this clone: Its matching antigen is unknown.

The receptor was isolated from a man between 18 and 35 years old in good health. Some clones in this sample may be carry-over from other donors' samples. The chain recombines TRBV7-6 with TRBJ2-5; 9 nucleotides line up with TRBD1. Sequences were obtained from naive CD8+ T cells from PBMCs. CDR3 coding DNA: TGTGCCAGCAGCGTAAACAGGGGGCGAGAGACCCAGTACTTC. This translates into CASSVNRGRETQYF. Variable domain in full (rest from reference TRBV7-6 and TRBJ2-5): GAGVSQSPRYKVTKRGQDVALRCDPISGHVSLYWYRQALGQGPEFLTYFNYEAQQDKSGLPNDRFSAERPEGSISTLTIQRTEQRDSAMYRCASSVNRGRETQYFGPGTRLLVL.